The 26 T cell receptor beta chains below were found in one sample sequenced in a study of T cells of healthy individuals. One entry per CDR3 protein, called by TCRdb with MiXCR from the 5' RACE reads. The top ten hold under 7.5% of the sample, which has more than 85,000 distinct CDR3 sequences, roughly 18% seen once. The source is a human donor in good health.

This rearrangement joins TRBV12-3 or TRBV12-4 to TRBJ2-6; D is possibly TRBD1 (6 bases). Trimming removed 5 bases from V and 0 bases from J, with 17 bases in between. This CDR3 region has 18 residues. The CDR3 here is CASSRRTEFFSGANVLTF. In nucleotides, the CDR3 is TGTGCCAGCAGTCGACGGACAGAATTCTTCTCTGGGGCCAACGTCCTGACTTTC.

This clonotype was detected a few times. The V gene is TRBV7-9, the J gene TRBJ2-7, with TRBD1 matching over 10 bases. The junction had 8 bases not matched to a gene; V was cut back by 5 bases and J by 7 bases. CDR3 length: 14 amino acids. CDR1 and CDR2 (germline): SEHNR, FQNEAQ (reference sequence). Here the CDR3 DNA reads TGTGCCAGCAGCCGGGACAGGGGAAGAAGGGAGCAGTACTTC. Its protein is CASSRDRGRREQYF.

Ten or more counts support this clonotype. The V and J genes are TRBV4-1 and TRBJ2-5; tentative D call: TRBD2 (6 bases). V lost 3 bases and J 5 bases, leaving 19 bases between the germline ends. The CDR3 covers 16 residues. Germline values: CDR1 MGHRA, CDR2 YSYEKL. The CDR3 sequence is CASSHPPTRGGETQYF. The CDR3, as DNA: TGCGCCAGCAGCCATCCCCCGACTAGGGGAGGTGAGACCCAGTACTTC.

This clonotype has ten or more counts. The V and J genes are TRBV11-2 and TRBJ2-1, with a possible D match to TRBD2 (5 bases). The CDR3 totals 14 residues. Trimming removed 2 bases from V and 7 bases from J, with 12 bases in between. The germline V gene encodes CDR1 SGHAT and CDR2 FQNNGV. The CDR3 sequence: CASSLRGLANEQFF. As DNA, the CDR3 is TGTGCCAGCAGCTTAAGAGGCCTAGCAAATGAGCAGTTCTTC. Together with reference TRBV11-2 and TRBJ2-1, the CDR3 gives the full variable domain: EAGVAQSPRYKIIEKRQSVAFWCNPISGHATLYWYQQILGQGPKLLIQFQNNGVVDDSQLPKDRFSAERLKGVDSTLKIQPAKLEDSAVYLCASSLRGLANEQFFGPGTRLTVL.

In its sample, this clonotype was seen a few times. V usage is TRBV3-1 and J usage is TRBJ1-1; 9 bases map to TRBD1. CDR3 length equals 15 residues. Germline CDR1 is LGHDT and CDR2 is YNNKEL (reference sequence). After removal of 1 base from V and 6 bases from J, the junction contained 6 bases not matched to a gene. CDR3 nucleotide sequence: TGTGCCAGCAGCCAAGTGGCCACAGGGGGCCCTGAAGCTTTCTTT. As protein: CASSQVATGGPEAFF.

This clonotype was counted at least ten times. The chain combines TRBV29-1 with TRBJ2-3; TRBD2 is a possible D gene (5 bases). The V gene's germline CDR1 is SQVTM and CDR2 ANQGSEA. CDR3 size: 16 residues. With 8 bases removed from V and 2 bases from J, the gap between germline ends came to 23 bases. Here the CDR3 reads CSFEGFGVGYTDTQYF. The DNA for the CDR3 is TGCAGCTTCGAAGGATTCGGGGTGGGATACACAGATACGCAGTATTTT.

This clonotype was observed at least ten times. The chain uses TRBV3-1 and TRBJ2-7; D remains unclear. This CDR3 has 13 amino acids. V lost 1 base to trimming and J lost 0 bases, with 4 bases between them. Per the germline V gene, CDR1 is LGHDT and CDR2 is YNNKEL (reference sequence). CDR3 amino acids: CASSQGPSYEQYF. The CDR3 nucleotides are TGTGCCAGCAGCCAAGGCCCCTCCTACGAGCAGTACTTC.

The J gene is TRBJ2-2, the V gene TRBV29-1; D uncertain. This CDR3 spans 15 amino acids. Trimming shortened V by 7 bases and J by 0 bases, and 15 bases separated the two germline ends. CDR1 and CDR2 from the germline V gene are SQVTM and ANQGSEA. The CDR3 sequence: CSAHPVEANTGELFF. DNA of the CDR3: TGCAGCGCCCACCCTGTCGAGGCGAACACCGGGGAGCTGTTTTTT.

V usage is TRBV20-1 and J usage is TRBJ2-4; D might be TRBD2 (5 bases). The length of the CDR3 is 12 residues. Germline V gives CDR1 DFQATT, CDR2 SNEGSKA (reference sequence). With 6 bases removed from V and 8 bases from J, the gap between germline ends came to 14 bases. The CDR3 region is CSAMVGSDIQYF. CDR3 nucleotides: TGCAGTGCCATGGTGGGGAGCGACATTCAGTACTTC.

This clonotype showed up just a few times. The CDR3 protein is CADTYMISFYSNEQFF. The CDR3 coding sequence is TGTGCCGATACTTATATGATATCATTTTATAGCAATGAGCAGTTCTTC. The chain couples TRBV7-8 to TRBJ2-1, with D uncertain. CDR1 is SGHVS, CDR2 FQNEAQ, per germline. This CDR3 has 16 residues. Trimming took 11 bases from V and 6 from J, leaving 26 bases between them.

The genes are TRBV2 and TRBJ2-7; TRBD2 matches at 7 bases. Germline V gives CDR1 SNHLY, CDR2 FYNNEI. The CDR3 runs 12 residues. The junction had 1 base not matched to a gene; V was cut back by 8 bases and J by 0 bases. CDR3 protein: CASRDYSYEQYF. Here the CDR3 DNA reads TGTGCCAGCCGGGACTACTCCTACGAGCAGTACTTC.

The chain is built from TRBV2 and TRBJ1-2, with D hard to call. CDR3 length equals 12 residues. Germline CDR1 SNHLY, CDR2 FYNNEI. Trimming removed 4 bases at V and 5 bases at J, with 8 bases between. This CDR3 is CASSGEGYGYTF. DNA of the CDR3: TGTGCCAGCAGTGGGGAGGGATATGGCTACACCTTC. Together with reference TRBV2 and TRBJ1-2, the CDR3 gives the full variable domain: EPEVTQTPSHQVTQMGQEVILRCVPISNHLYFYWYRQILGQKVEFLVSFYNNEISEKSEIFDDQFSVERPDGSNFTLKIRSTKLEDSAMYFCASSGEGYGYTFGSGTRLTVV.

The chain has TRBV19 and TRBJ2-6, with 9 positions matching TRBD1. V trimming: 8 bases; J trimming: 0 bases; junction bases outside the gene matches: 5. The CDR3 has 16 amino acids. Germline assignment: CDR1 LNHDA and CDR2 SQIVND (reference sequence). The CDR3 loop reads CASEQGAPSGANVLTF. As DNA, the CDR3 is TGTGCCAGTGAACAGGGGGCGCCCTCTGGGGCCAACGTCCTGACTTTC.

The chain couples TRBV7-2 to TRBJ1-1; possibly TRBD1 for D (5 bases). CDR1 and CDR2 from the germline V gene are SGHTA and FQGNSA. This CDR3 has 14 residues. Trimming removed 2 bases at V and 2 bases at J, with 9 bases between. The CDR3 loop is CASSLMGGNTEAFF. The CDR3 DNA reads TGTGCCAGCAGCTTAATGGGGGGAAACACTGAAGCTTTCTTT.

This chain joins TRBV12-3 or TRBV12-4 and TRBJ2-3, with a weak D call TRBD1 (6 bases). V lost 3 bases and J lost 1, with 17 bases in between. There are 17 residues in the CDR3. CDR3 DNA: TGTGCCAGCAGTTTGAGTTACAGGGTCCGGCGCACAGATACGCAGTATTTT. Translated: CASSLSYRVRRTDTQYF.

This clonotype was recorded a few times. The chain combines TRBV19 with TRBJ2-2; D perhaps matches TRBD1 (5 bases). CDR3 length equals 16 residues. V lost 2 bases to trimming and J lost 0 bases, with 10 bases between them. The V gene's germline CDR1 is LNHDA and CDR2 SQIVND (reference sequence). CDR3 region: CASSIQGFPNTGELFF. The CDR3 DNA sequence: TGTGCCAGTAGTATACAGGGTTTTCCGAACACCGGGGAGCTGTTTTTT.

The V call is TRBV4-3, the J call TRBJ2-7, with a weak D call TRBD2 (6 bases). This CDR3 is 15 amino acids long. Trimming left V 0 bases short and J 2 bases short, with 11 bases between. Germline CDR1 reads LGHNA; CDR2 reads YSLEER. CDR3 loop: CASSQEGRGTYEQYF. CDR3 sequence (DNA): TGCGCCAGCAGCCAAGAAGGGCGGGGCACCTACGAGCAGTACTTC.

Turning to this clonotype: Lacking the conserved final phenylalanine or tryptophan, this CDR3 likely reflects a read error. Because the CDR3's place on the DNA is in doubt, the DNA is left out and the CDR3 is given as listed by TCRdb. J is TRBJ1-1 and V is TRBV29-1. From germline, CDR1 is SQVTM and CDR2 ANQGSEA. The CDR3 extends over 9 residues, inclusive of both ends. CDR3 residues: CSVGPEGLI.

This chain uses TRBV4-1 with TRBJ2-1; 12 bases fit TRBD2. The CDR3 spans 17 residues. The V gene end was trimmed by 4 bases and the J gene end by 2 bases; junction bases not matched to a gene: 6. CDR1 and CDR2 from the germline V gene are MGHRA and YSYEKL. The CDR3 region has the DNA TGCGCCAGCAGCCTCGCTAGCGGGGGGGCCACCTACAATGAGCAGTTCTTC. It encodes CASSLASGGATYNEQFF.

The CDR3 is CASSQVAGPSSDTQYF. In DNA form, the CDR3 reads TGTGCCAGCAGCCAAGTCGCGGGGCCGAGCTCAGATACGCAGTATTTT. The chain is built from TRBV7-3 and TRBJ2-3; the D gene is possibly TRBD2 (6 bases). The length of the CDR3 is 16 residues. V was trimmed by 5 bases and J by 4 bases, leaving 19 bases between them. Per the germline V gene, CDR1 is SGHTA and CDR2 is FQGTGA.

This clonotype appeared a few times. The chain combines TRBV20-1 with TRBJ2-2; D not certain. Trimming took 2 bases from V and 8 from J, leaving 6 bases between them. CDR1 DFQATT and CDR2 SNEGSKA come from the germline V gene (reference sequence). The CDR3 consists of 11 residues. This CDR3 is CSARREGELFF. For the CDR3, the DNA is TGCAGTGCTAGACGCGAGGGGGAGCTGTTTTTT.

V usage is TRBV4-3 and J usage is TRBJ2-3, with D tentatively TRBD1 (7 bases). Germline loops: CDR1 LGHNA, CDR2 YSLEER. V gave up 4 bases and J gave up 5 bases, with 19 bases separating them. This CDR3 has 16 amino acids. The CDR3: CASSRLSDREEDTQYF. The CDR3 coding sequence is TGCGCCAGCAGCCGGCTATCAGACAGGGAGGAAGATACGCAGTATTTT.

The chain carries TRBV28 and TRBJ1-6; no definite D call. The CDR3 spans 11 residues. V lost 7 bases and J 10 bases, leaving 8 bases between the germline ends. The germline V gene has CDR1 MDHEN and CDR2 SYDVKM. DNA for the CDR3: TGTGCCAGCAACGTGAGGTCACCCCTCCACTTT. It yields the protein CASNVRSPLHF.

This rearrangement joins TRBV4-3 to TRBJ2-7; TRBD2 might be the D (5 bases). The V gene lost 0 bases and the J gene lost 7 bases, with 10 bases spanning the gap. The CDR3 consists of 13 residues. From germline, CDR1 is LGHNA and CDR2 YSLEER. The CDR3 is CASSQDGIREQYF. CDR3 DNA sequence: TGCGCCAGCAGCCAAGACGGGATCAGGGAGCAGTACTTC.

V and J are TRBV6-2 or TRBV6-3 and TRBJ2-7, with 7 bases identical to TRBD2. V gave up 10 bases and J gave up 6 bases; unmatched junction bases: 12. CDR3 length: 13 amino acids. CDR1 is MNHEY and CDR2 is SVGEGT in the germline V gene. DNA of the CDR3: TGTGCCACCTCCCAACTAGCGAATTTCGAGCAGTACTTC. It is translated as CATSQLANFEQYF.

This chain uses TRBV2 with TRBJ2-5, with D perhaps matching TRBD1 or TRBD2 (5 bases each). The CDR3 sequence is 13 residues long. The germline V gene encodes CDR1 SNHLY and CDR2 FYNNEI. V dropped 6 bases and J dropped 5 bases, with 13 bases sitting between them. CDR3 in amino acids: CASSRIRGETQYF. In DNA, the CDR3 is TGTGCCAGCAGCCGGATACGGGGCGAGACCCAGTACTTC.